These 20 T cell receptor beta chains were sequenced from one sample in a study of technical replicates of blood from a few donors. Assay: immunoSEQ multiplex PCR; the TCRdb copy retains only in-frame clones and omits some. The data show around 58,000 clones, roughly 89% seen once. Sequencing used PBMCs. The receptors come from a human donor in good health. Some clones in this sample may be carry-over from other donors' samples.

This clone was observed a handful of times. Written as DNA, the CDR3 is TGCGCCAGCAGCTTGGCGGGTAGGGGCGGTGGCTACACCTTC. Amino acids: CASSLAGRGGGYTF. The chain links TRBV5-1 to TRBJ1-2; a weak D match, TRBD1 (5 bases). Trimming took 0 bases from V and 7 from J, leaving 13 bases between them. Germline V gene lookup returns CDR1 SGHRS and CDR2 YFSETQ. CDR3 length: 14 residues.

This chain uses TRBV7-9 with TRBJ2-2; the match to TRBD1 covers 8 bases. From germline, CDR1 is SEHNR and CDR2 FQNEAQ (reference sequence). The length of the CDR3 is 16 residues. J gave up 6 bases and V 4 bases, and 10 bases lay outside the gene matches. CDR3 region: CASSSDRTGLAGELFF. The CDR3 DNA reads TGTGCCAGCAGCTCCGACCGGACAGGGTTGGCCGGGGAGCTGTTTTTT. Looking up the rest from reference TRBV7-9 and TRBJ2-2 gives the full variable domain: DTGVSQNPRHKITKRGQNVTFRCDPISEHNRLYWYRQTLGQGPEFLTYFQNEAQLEKSRLLSDRFSAERPKGSFSTLEIQRTEQGDSAMYLCASSSDRTGLAGELFFGEGSRLTVL.

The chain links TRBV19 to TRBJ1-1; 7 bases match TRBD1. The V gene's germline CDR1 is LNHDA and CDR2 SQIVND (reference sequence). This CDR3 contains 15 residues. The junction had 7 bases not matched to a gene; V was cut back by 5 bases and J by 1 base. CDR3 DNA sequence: TGTGCCAGTAGTCCGGGACAGACTAAGAACACTGAAGCTTTCTTT. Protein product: CASSPGQTKNTEAFF.

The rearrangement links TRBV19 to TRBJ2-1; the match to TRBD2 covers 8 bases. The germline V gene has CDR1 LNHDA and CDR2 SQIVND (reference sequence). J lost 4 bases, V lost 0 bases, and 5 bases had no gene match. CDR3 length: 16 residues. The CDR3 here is CASSIDGGGPYNEQFF. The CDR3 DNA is TGTGCCAGTAGTATAGATGGCGGGGGGCCGTACAATGAGCAGTTCTTC.

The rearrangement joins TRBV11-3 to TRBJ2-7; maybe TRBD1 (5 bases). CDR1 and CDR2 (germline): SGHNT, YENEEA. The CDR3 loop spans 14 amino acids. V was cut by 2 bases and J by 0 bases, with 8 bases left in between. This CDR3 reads CASSLTGTSYEQYF. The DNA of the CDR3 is TGTGCCAGCAGCTTAACAGGTACCTCCTACGAGCAGTACTTC.

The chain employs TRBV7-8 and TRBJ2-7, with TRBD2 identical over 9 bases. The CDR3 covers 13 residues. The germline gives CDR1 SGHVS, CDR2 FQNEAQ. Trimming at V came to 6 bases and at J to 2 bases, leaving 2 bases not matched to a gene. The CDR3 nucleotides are TGTGCCAGCAGGACTAGCGGTACCTACGAGCAGTACTTC. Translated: CASRTSGTYEQYF.

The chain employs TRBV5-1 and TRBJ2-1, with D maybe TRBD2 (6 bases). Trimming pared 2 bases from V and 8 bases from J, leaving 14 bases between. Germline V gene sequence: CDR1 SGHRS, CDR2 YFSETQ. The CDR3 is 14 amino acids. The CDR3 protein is CASSFRGSQDEQFF. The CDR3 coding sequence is TGCGCCAGCAGCTTCCGGGGGAGTCAGGATGAGCAGTTCTTC.

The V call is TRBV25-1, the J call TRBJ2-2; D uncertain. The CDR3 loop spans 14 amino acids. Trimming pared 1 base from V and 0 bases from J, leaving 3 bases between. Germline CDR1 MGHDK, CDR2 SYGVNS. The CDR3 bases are TGTGCCAGCAGTGAATTCTCGAACACCGGGGAGCTGTTTTTT. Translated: CASSEFSNTGELFF.

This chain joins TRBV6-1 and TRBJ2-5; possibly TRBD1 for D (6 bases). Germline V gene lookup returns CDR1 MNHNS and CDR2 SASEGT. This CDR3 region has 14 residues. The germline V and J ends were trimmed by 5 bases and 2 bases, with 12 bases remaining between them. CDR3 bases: TGTGCCAGCAGTTCGGACAGCCAACAAGAGACCCAGTACTTC. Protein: CASSSDSQQETQYF.

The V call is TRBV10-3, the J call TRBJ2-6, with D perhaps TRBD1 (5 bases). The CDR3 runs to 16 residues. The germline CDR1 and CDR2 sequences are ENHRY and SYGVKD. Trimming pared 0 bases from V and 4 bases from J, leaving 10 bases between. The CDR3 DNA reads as TGTGCCATCAGTGAGTCATCTGCAGGGGGGGCCAACGTCCTGACTTTC. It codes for CAISESSAGGANVLTF.

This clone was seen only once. The DNA for the CDR3 is TGTGCCTGGAGTGCGTACTCAGGGGAGCAGTACTTC. It is translated as CAWSAYSGEQYF. This chain joins TRBV30 and TRBJ2-7, with D maybe TRBD1 (5 bases). CDR3 length: 12 amino acids. The germline CDR1 and CDR2 sequences are GTSNPN and SVGIG (reference sequence). The V and J ends lost 1 base and 7 bases respectively, with 11 bases between them. Filled out from reference TRBV30 and TRBJ2-7, the complete variable domain reads SQTIHQWPATLVQPVGSPLSLECTVEGTSNPNLYWYRQAAGRGLQLLFYSVGIGQISSEVPQNLSASRPQDRQFILSSKKLLLSDSGFYLCAWSAYSGEQYFGPGTRLTVT.

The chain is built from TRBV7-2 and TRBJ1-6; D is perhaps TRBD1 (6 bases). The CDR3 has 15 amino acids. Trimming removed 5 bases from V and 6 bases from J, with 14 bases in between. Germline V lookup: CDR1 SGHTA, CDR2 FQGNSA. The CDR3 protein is CASSPRGAVNSPLHF. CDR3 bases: TGTGCCAGCAGCCCACGGGGGGCGGTTAATTCACCCCTCCACTTT.

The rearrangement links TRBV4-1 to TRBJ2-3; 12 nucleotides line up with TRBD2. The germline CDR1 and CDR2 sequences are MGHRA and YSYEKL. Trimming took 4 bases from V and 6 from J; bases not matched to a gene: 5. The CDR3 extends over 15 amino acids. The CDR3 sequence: CASSLLGLAGDTQYF. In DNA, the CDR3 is TGCGCCAGCAGCCTACTCGGACTAGCGGGGGATACGCAGTATTTT.

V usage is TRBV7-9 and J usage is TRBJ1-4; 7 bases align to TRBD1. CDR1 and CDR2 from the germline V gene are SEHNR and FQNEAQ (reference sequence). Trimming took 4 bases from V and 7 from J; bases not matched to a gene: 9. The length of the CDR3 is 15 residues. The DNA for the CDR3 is TGTGCCAGCAGCTATACCGGGACAGAGAGTGAAAAACTGTTTTTT. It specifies CASSYTGTESEKLFF.

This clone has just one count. The CDR3 region has the DNA TGTGCCAGCAGCGTAGGTGGGAGGGCTGCTAATGAAAAACTGTTTTTT. Its translation is CASSVGGRAANEKLFF. The chain is built from TRBV9 and TRBJ1-4; D gene uncertain. The V end lost 0 bases, the J end lost 3 bases, and 12 bases lay between the germline ends. The CDR3 is made up of 16 amino acids. Germline V gene sequence: CDR1 SGDLS, CDR2 YYNGEE.

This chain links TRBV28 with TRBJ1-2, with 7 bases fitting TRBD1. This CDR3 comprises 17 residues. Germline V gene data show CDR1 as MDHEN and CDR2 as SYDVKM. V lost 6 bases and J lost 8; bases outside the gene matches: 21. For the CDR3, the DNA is TGTGCCAGCAGAGGCCCGAAACCGACAGGGATCGACGGAGGCTACACCTTC. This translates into CASRGPKPTGIDGGYTF.

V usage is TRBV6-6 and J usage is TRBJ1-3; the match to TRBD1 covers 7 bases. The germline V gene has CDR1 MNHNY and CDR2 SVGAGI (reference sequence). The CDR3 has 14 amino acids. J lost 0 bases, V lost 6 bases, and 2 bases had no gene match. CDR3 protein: CASSGTASGNTIYF. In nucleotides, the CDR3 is TGTGCCAGCAGCGGGACAGCCTCTGGAAACACCATATATTTT.

CDR3 in amino acids: CASSQRGAGGRVNEQFF. CDR3 in DNA: TGCGCCAGCAGCCAGCGAGGTGCGGGGGGGCGAGTAAATGAGCAGTTCTTC. The chain joins TRBV4-1 to TRBJ2-1, with 9 positions matching TRBD2. The V and J ends lost 3 bases and 7 bases, in that order; junction bases with no gene match: 13. Germline V CDR1 and CDR2: MGHRA, YSYEKL. The length of the CDR3 is 17 residues.

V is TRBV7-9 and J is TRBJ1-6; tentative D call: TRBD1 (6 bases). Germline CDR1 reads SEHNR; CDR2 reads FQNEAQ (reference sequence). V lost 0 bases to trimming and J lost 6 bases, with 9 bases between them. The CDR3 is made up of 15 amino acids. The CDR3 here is CASSLAWGPNSPLHF. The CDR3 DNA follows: TGTGCCAGCAGCTTAGCTTGGGGGCCTAATTCACCCCTCCACTTT.

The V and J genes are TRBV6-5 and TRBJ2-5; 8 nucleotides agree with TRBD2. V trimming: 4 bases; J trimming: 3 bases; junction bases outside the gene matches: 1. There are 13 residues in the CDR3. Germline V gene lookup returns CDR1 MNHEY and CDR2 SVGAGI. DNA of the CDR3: TGTGCCAGCAGTTTTAGCGGGAAAGAGACCCAGTACTTC. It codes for CASSFSGKETQYF.